This T cell receptor (beta chain) derives from a study of blood T cell repertoires in COVID-19. As for the study in general: Samples taken during acute and convalescent COVID-19 were collected in the United States, Italy and Spain.

V gave up 1 base and J gave up 5 bases, with 12 bases separating them. The CDR3 sequence is 14 residues long. Germline CDR1 reads GTSNPN; CDR2 reads SVGIG (reference sequence). Per the original methods: Reference gene primers were amplified, and this amplification served to estimate nucleated cell counts. Assay used: immunoSEQ multiplex PCR; TCRdb lists only in-frame clones, some missing. V and J calls and clone size are those listed in that table; D and trimming were worked out from the DNA. The sample lists more than 200,000 clones, approximately 82% occurring once. The rearrangement uses TRBV30 and TRBJ2-1, with D hard to call. Sequenced sample: peripheral blood. The receptor was isolated from a man between 40 and 49 years old with active or convalescent COVID-19. CDR3 loop: CAWSGAAKHNEQFF. CDR3 in DNA: TGTGCCTGGAGTGGTGCAGCGAAACACAATGAGCAGTTCTTC.